Listed below are T cell receptor beta chains from one sample, sequenced in a study of shared clonotypes between healthy human individuals. The method was immunoSEQ multiplex PCR; TCRdb's version includes in-frame clones alone and lacks a portion of them. Of approximately 2,300,000 clones listed, 92% are singletons. Sequencing used naive CD4+ T cells from PBMCs. The receptors originated from a man between 18 and 29 years old in good health. Some clones in this sample may be carry-over from other donors' samples. The CDR3 runs from the conserved cysteine through the conserved F or W. D genes are given only for firm matches. A clone size is listed for some rows: how often the clone was seen (once, few, many), or a class if it is expanded.

clone_size j_call v_call d_call cdr3_nt cdr3_aa
NA TRBJ2-7 TRBV30 NA TGTGCCTGGTCTGCATCCGGGCTCGGACCCTTCTCCTACGAGCAGTACTTC CAWSASGLGPFSYEQYF
NA TRBJ2-1 TRBV30 NA TGTGCCTGGAGTGGGCAGGGAGGCAATGAGCAGTTCTTC CAWSGQGGNEQFF
NA TRBJ2-5 TRBV5-1 NA TGCGCCAGCAGCTTAGCCCCGCCGAGGGAGACCCAGTACTTC CASSLAPPRETQYF
NA TRBJ2-2 TRBV6-6 NA TGTGCCAGCAGTCCAAGGGGGGATGGGGAGCTGTTTTTT CASSPRGDGELFF
once TRBJ1-2 TRBV7-2 NA TGTGCCAGCAGCTTAGGTCCAGCGTCCTATGGCTACACCTTC CASSLGPASYGYTF
NA TRBJ2-5 TRBV5-1 NA TGCGCCAGCAGCAGGGGAGATGACGTTCAAGAGACCCAGTACTTC CASSRGDDVQETQYF
once TRBJ2-7 TRBV5-8 NA TGTGCCAGCACCCACAAGGGCTCTTTCACCTACGAGCAGTACTTC CASTHKGSFTYEQYF
NA TRBJ1-2 TRBV2 NA TGTGCCAGCAGTGTAGCGTCGGTAGGCTACACCTTC CASSVASVGYTF
NA TRBJ2-7 TRBV7-3 NA TGTGCCAGCAGCTTAGAGGGGGGATCAGCGGGCTACGAGCAGTACTTC CASSLEGGSAGYEQYF
once TRBJ1-4 TRBV6-1 TRBD1 TGTGCCAGCAGTGAAAGGCAGGGGGCAGGTAATGAAAAACTGTTTTTT CASSERQGAGNEKLFF
once TRBJ1-6 TRBV4-2 NA TGTGCCAGCAGCCAAGCACTGGGTTCACCCCTCCACTTT CASSQALGSPLHF
NA TRBJ2-7 TRBV4-1 NA TGCGCCAGCAGCCAAGTAGGGTCAGAGCAGTACTTC CASSQVGSEQYF
NA TRBJ1-6 TRBV28 NA TGTGCCAGCAGTAACAGCGATTCACCCCTCCACTTT CASSNSDSPLHF
NA TRBJ1-1 TRBV29-1 NA TGCAGCGTTGAACCCGGGGCTCTAGGGAACACTGAAGCTTTCTTT CSVEPGALGNTEAFF
NA TRBJ2-1 TRBV5-1 TRBD2 TGCGCCAGCAGCCCGAGACTAGCGGGAGGGAATGAGCAGTTCTTC CASSPRLAGGNEQFF
NA TRBJ2-3 TRBV25-1 NA TGTGCCAGCTTAGGAGGGGTGACGCAGTATTTT CASLGGVTQYF
NA TRBJ1-3 TRBV5-1 TRBD1 TGCGCCAGCAGCCCGGGACAGGGAGGAAACACCATATATTTT CASSPGQGGNTIYF
NA TRBJ2-1 TRBV25-1 NA TGTGCCAGCGGGCTCAGCTCCTACAATGAGCAGTTCTTC CASGLSSYNEQFF
NA TRBJ2-3 TRBV15 TRBD2 TGTGCCACCAGCAGTGCCGGGGGGACAGATACGCAGTATTTT CATSSAGGTDTQYF
NA TRBJ1-6 TRBV5-1 NA TGCGCCAGCAGCTTGGAGGCCCCCAGCTCCTATAATTCACCCCTCCACTTT CASSLEAPSSYNSPLHF
NA TRBJ2-1 TRBV7-2 NA TGTGCCAGCAGCTTAGCCCTCTCCGCGTACAATGAGCAGTTCTTC CASSLALSAYNEQFF
NA TRBJ2-1 TRBV6-5 NA TGTGCCAGCAGTCGCGGGACGGACTACAATGAGCAGTTCTTC CASSRGTDYNEQFF
NA TRBJ1-3 TRBV7-8 NA TGTGCCAGCAGCTTAGTTGGGCCAACACAATACTCTGGAAACACCATATATTTT CASSLVGPTQYSGNTIYF
NA TRBJ1-1 TRBV9 NA TGTGCCAGCAGCAGCGGGAGCATGAACACTGAAGCTTTCTTT CASSSGSMNTEAFF
NA TRBJ2-5 TRBV7-2 TRBD2 TGTGCCAGCAGCTTAGCGCTAGCGGGAGCAAGGACCCAGTACTTC CASSLALAGARTQYF
NA TRBJ2-3 TRBV2 NA TGTGCCAGCAGTGAAGCGCTTGGGACAGATACGCAGTATTTT CASSEALGTDTQYF
NA TRBJ2-1 TRBV5-1 TRBD2 TGCGCCAGCGGTCGGAGCGGGAGCTCCTACAATGAGCAGTTCTTC CASGRSGSSYNEQFF
NA TRBJ1-2 TRBV28 TRBD1 TGTGCCAGCAGTTTAGGACAGGGCGCCCTATCGGCCTATGGCTACACCTTC CASSLGQGALSAYGYTF
NA TRBJ2-3 TRBV7-9 TRBD2 TGTGCCAGCAGCTTATGGGTAGCGGGAACAGATACGCAGTATTTT CASSLWVAGTDTQYF
NA TRBJ2-7 TRBV15 NA TGTGCCACCAGCAGAGATTGGCGGAACTCCTACGAGCAGTACTTC CATSRDWRNSYEQYF
few TRBJ1-2 TRBV5-6 TRBD1 TGTGCCAGCAGCTTAGCCGGGACAGATGGCTACACCTTC CASSLAGTDGYTF
NA TRBJ1-2 TRBV28 NA TGTGCCAGCAGTACAGGATCCCTCCACTATGGCTACACCTTC CASSTGSLHYGYTF
NA TRBJ2-7 TRBV6-5 TRBD1 TGTGCCAGCAGCCCAGGGACAGGGTTGAACGAGCAGTACTTC CASSPGTGLNEQYF
NA TRBJ2-3 TRBV28 NA TGTGCCAGCAGTTTATTCGAGGATACGCAGTATTTT CASSLFEDTQYF
NA TRBJ2-3 TRBV4-2 NA TGTGCCAGCAGCCAAGATTGGAGGGGTTGGGGCACAGATACGCAGTATTTT CASSQDWRGWGTDTQYF
NA TRBJ1-3 TRBV10-3 NA TGTGCCATCAGTGAGTCCAGAGACACCATATATTTT CAISESRDTIYF
NA TRBJ2-2 TRBV6-6 NA TGTGCCAGCAGCTCTTCCTCGGCGAGAAACACCGGGGAGCTGTTTTTT CASSSSSARNTGELFF
NA TRBJ2-3 TRBV11-2 NA TGTGCCAGCAGCTTAGGCGCAGAGACAGATACGCAGTATTTT CASSLGAETDTQYF
NA TRBJ1-1 TRBV4-1 NA TGCGCCAGCAGCCAAGATAGACGGACAACGAACACTGAAGCTTTCTTT CASSQDRRTTNTEAFF
NA TRBJ1-1 TRBV27 TRBD1 TGTGCCAGCAGCCGGACAGGGGTGACTGAAGCTTTCTTT CASSRTGVTEAFF
NA TRBJ1-4 TRBV27 NA TGTGCCAGCAGCAACCAGGGAGTACGTGGAAAACTGTTTTTT CASSNQGVRGKLFF
NA TRBJ1-2 TRBV30 NA TGTGCCTGGGGACCTACAGTATATGGCTACACCTTC CAWGPTVYGYTF
NA TRBJ1-2 TRBV7-9 NA TGTGCCAGCAGCGTCAGGACGGAGCGGCTTTATGGCTACACCTTC CASSVRTERLYGYTF
NA TRBJ1-2 TRBV4-2 TRBD1 TGTGCCAGCAGCTTCCGACAGGGCAACCAACTTGAGGGGTATGGCTACACCTTC CASSFRQGNQLEGYGYTF
NA TRBJ2-1 TRBV19 NA TGTGCCAGTAGTATAATCAGGTCGGGCAATGAGCAGTTCTTC CASSIIRSGNEQFF
once TRBJ2-3 TRBV27 NA TGTGCCAGCAGTTCCGACCGGGACGGCGCCGGTGGAGATACGCAGTATTTT CASSSDRDGAGGDTQYF
NA TRBJ2-7 TRBV5-1 TRBD1 TGCGCCAGCAGCCACGGGACAGGGGGCCTCGAGCAGTACTTC CASSHGTGGLEQYF
once TRBJ1-3 TRBV15 NA TGTGCCACCAGCAGAGTCGGCGCGCGCTCTGGAAACACCATATATTTT CATSRVGARSGNTIYF
NA TRBJ1-5 TRBV4-1 NA TGCGCCAGCAGCCAAGTGGGGGGCGGAGGCCAGCCCCAGCATTTT CASSQVGGGGQPQHF
few TRBJ1-5 TRBV7-9 TRBD1 TGTGCCAGCAGCAGAGGACAGGGCAATCAGCCCCAGCATTTT CASSRGQGNQPQHF
NA TRBJ2-4 TRBV19 TRBD1 TGTGCCAGCGCCGGGACAGTTGACAAAAACATTCAGTACTTC CASAGTVDKNIQYF
NA TRBJ2-7 TRBV5-4 TRBD2 TGTGCCAGCAGCGTGGGGGGGGGAACCTACGAGCAGTACTTC CASSVGGGTYEQYF
few TRBJ1-5 TRBV2 TRBD1 TGTGCCAGCAGGACCGGGACAGGTCGTTATCAGCCCCAGCATTTT CASRTGTGRYQPQHF
NA TRBJ2-1 TRBV5-1 TRBD2 TGCGCCAGCAGCTTCGGGACTAGCGGGGCTAATGAGCAGTTCTTC CASSFGTSGANEQFF
NA TRBJ2-1 TRBV6-1 NA TGTGCCAGCAGTGAATGGAGGAGCTCCTACAATGAGCAGTTCTTC CASSEWRSSYNEQFF
once TRBJ2-7 TRBV11-2 TRBD1 TGTGCCAGCAGCTCCAGACGGACAGGGGACTCCTACGAGCAGTACTTC CASSSRRTGDSYEQYF
NA TRBJ1-2 TRBV28 NA TGTGCCAGCGGACCGGGCACCCGGCGTGGCTACACCTTC CASGPGTRRGYTF
NA TRBJ2-2 TRBV30 NA TGTGCCTGGAGTGAGGTGGGGGAGCTGTTTTTT CAWSEVGELFF